The present TCR beta chain was sequenced within a study of follicular helper T cells after annual influenza vaccination listed by TCRdb under 2017. Study-level background: After each seasonal influenza vaccination, blood samples were collected on days 0, 7 and 28. To look at recall of cTfh clones, some subjects were tracked through successive annual vaccinations covering the 2013-2014, 2014-2015 and 2015-2016 seasons. One week after vaccination, a second recruited cohort of 12 subjects (Table S1) displayed a similar ICOS+CD38+ cTfh response. Multi-year samples were available from six subjects, with four subjects covering two vaccination seasons and two subjects covering three seasons. The 2015 samples were processed right after collection, while the 2013-2014 samples were cryopreserved. Results and caveats for the whole study, not just this receptor: With successive annual vaccinations, a recurrent oligoclonal ICOS+CD38+ cTfh response was recalled, and this response contained tetramer and AIM influenza-specific clonotypes. Because only 10-20% of the analyzed cells gave productive TCRB sequences, there was no way to sample rare clonotypes. Day 7 ICOS+CD38+ clones were most often found later in ICOS-CD38- cTfh, suggesting that subset may serve as a memory reservoir. ICOS+CD38+ cTfh clonality correlated with the frequency of that population, and its change correlated with the change in circulating plasmablast frequency.

As for this clone: It lacks a known antigen. No much larger clonotype is one base removed from it; base qualities were not supplied.

The receptor library was made with the immunoSEQ multiplex PCR assay. Adaptive Biotechnologies handled the TCRB amplification, library preparation, sequencing and preliminary bioinformatics at Survey level resolution. TCRB sequencing used multiplex PCR amplification of genomic DNA from sorted cTfh populations. As for the original processing: Clonality was calculated in R as 1 minus normalized Shannon entropy, and the Gini index was computed with the R package ineq. To get the overlap score, the summed counts of shared sequences were divided by the total counts of all sequences in both of the compared samples. Significance of shared clonotypes was assessed by Fisher's exact test, with a theoretical repertoire of 10^7 TCRB sequences assumed. Drawn from immuneACCESS, this table holds only the in-frame rearrangements with V and J called that TCRdb kept. Clones are partly lost; checked studies trace under half to an unresolved V gene and leave the rest unexplained. V, J and clone size were drawn from that table, and D and trimming were deduced from the DNA. The sample table lists a few thousand clones, 82% of them with a count of one. The leading ten clones occupy less than 2.5% of the sample.

CDR1 and CDR2 are read off the germline V gene as MNHNS and SASEGT. Relative to germline, V is missing 10 bases and J is missing 4 bases, with 7 bases of the junction outside any gene match. Its CDR3 holds 13 amino acids, cysteine through phenylalanine. Only the CDR3 DNA stays, 39 bases, in frame from base 1. The sample's time point label is to be understood as: 2015-2016 season, pre-vaccination. Adults were given seasonal inactivated influenza vaccine (Fluvarix), and sorted blood CD4 subsets were followed by TCRB sequencing before and after vaccination. To be eligible, subjects had to live in the community and must not have received influenza vaccine in the previous 6 months. Influenza vaccine contraindications, substance abuse, HIV/AIDS, active malignancy, immunomodulatory medication and active illness such as respiratory infection were included among the exclusion criteria. At each time point, somewhere between about 40 and 110 mL of blood was taken. Circulating Tfh were defined as non-naive CD4+CXCR5+PD-1+ cells and sorted into ICOS+CD38+ and ICOS-CD38- fractions. Either Ficoll-Paque PLUS or SepMate separation was used to isolate PBMC. Cell subsets were sorted from PBMC on a BD FACS Aria before DNA extraction.

Sequencing was performed on CXCR5+ CD38- circulating T follicular helper cells from blood, taken on the day of influenza vaccination. In light of the paper, this sample's cell subset or site label describes: circulating Tfh, non-naive CD4+CXCR5+PD-1+ (ICOS+CD38+ or ICOS-CD38-). This TCR was recovered from an adult who received the influenza vaccine. Rearrangement joined TRBV6-1 to TRBJ2-1; 7 nucleotides in the junction match TRBD1. This receptor carries the CDR3 CAIDRDGYNEQFF. The nucleotides read TGTGCCATCGACAGGGACGGTTACAATGAGCAGTTCTTC.